The rows below give T cell receptor beta chains drawn from one sample of a study of glioma-infiltrating T cells. TCRdb reanalysed the multiplex PCR reads using MiXCR and keeps one entry per CDR3 protein. The repertoire holds over 120,000 distinct CDR3 sequences, with roughly two fifths as singletons. Sequencing was carried out using glioma tissue, nonneoplastic brain tissue, or PBMCs (not recorded which). The receptors stem from a human donor with low-grade glioma or glioblastoma, undergoing nonglioma brain surgery, or in good health (not recorded which). CDR3s include the opening cysteine and the closing phenylalanine or tryptophan. Each record gives: V gene, J gene, clone size, CDR3 protein. Clone size is given for some rows only: seen once, a few or many times, or a class if the clone is expanded.

TRBV28	TRBJ2-1	few	CASSLGTYNEQFF
TRBV6-1	TRBJ1-3	many	CASRDISGNTIYF
TRBV27	TRBJ2-2	-	CASSLAGEGNGELFF
TRBV6-1	TRBJ1-6	few	CASTPGLTGSPLHF
TRBV10-3	TRBJ1-3	few	CAIRKTGNSGNTIYF
TRBV27	TRBJ1-1	-	CASSLIGGKAFF
TRBV7-2	TRBJ2-5	-	CARSLGINGETQYF
TRBV20-1	TRBJ1-1	-	CSAVGGSEAFF
TRBV28	TRBJ1-2	-	CASSLGGWYGYTF
TRBV20-1	TRBJ1-1	-	CSGSQGLNTEAFF
TRBV27	TRBJ2-5	-	CASSLSQYQETQYF
TRBV18	TRBJ2-1	few	CASSPLDSSNEQFF
TRBV6-1	TRBJ2-7	many	CASSYRVESYEQYF
TRBV15	TRBJ2-5	-	CATSRDPGETQYF
TRBV7-2	TRBJ2-3	many	CASSRTGQGVGTDTQYF
TRBV6-8	TRBJ1-3	few	CASAGGNTIYF
TRBV20-1	TRBJ1-5	few	CSARFGGFNQPQHF
TRBV6-1	TRBJ1-1	many	CASSTPGQSAEAFF
TRBV20-1	TRBJ2-1	few	CSARVRDRRDRGYNEQFF
TRBV25-1	TRBJ1-2	-	CASSELADNYGYTF
TRBV6-1	TRBJ1-6	-	CASRVPGSVPLHF
TRBV15	TRBJ2-1	few	CATSRDLQGGYEQFF
TRBV2	TRBJ1-1	few	CASRVRGNTEAFF
TRBV6-5	TRBJ2-2	few	CASSGGANTGELFF
TRBV12-3/TRBV12-4	TRBJ2-3	few	CASSSGLAGVTDTQYF
TRBV7-2	TRBJ2-2	-	CASGTMNTGELFF
TRBV6-1	TRBJ2-7	many	CASSSPGEGYEQYF
TRBV27	TRBJ2-3	-	CASRPGFTDTQYF
TRBV2	TRBJ2-7	few	CASSEQAEQYF
TRBV6-2/TRBV6-3	TRBJ2-3	-	CASSGHLDTQYF
TRBV4-2	TRBJ2-7	-	CASSQDLSDGGEEQYF
TRBV24-1	TRBJ1-5	-	CATSTGTGVNQPQHF
TRBV27	TRBJ2-1	medium-sized	CATSERGRPYNEQFF
TRBV7-8	TRBJ1-5	-	CASSPTAISNQPQHF
TRBV6-2/TRBV6-3	TRBJ1-6	-	CASRQGTGHSPLHF
TRBV27	TRBJ1-1	few	CASSSGQSEAFF
TRBV20-1	TRBJ1-1	-	CSAPNIGGGTEAFF
TRBV12-3/TRBV12-4	TRBJ1-4	once	CASSEGYNEKLFF
TRBV7-8	TRBJ2-3	few	CASSLEWTGTDTQYF
TRBV7-8	TRBJ1-3	-	CASSSLPEGSSGNTIYF
TRBV25-1	TRBJ2-7	-	CASSPNRGNIDEQYF
TRBV20-1	TRBJ2-1	few	CSATPMEGSDEQFF
TRBV6-2/TRBV6-3	TRBJ2-1	-	CASSFLYSENSYNEQFF
TRBV6-2/TRBV6-3	TRBJ1-1	-	CASRERGTTEAFF
TRBV7-2	TRBJ2-3	-	CARSRPGQGEKF
TRBV2	TRBJ1-6	-	CASSKQGESPLHF
TRBV7-2	TRBJ2-3	-	CASRYRLADTQYF
TRBV6-2/TRBV6-3	TRBJ2-1	-	CATDHLNEQFF
TRBV6-1	TRBJ2-1	-	CASRPLASSYNEQFF
TRBV6-1	TRBJ1-2	-	CASSGAFDRVDYGYTF
TRBV7-2	TRBJ1-5	-	CASSPRVNQPQHF
TRBV27	TRBJ2-7	-	CASSSGLAGREQYF
TRBV7-2	TRBJ2-5	-	CASSPSRNSKQETQYF
TRBV7-9	TRBJ2-1	-	CASSLEGNEQFF
TRBV6-1	TRBJ2-1	many	CASREGPNEQFF
TRBV7-8	TRBJ2-7	few	CASSIGTGDGEQYF